Following are 6 T cell receptor beta chains from one sample sequenced in a study of identifying expanded T cells in peripheral blood. Sequencing was performed with immunoSEQ multiplex PCR; in TCRdb, only in-frame clones are kept and a portion is missing. The sample has approximately 140,000 clones, 80% to 90% seen once. The sample consisted of blood. Receptor source: a person between 18 and 70 years old in good health.

The chain couples TRBV6-6 to TRBJ2-2, with D possibly being TRBD1 or TRBD2 (5 bases each). Trimming shortened V by 5 bases and J by 6 bases, and 16 bases separated the two germline ends. The CDR3 loop spans 15 amino acids. The germline CDR1 and CDR2 sequences are MNHNY and SVGAGI (reference sequence). CDR3 protein: CASSQSGSFAGELFF. DNA for the CDR3: TGTGCCAGCAGTCAATCAGGGAGTTTTGCCGGGGAGCTGTTTTTT.

The chain employs TRBV5-4 and TRBJ2-5; D remains ambiguous. Trimming shortened V by 2 bases and J by 5 bases, and 10 bases separated the two germline ends. Germline CDR1 SGHNT, CDR2 YYREEE (reference sequence). The CDR3 totals 13 residues. The CDR3 here is CASSFEAMETQYF. DNA for the CDR3: TGTGCCAGCAGCTTTGAGGCGATGGAGACCCAGTACTTC.

The J gene is TRBJ2-3, the V gene TRBV4-3; D is unresolved. Trimming cost V 3 bases and J 4 bases, with 11 bases left between them. Germline-derived CDR1 and CDR2 are LGHNA and YSLEER. The CDR3 loop spans 14 amino acids. The CDR3 is CASSQRSRADTQYF. The CDR3 DNA reads as TGCGCCAGCAGCCAGCGATCGCGCGCAGATACGCAGTATTTT.

The chain recombines TRBV5-6 with TRBJ1-5; tentatively, D is TRBD1 (5 bases). V shed 2 bases and J shed 2 bases, with 17 bases lying between them. The CDR3 is 17 amino acids. Per germline, CDR1 SGHDT and CDR2 YYEEEE. The CDR3: CASSLFPGTLGNQPQHF. The CDR3 DNA reads as TGTGCCAGCAGCTTATTCCCAGGGACTCTGGGCAATCAGCCCCAGCATTTT.

This chain joins TRBV5-4 and TRBJ1-2, with 7 bases fitting TRBD1. V lost 1 base to trimming and J lost 9 bases; unmatched junction nucleotides: 6. The CDR3 contains 13 residues. The V gene's germline CDR1 is SGHNT and CDR2 YYREEE (reference sequence). CDR3 protein: CASSLFRGPSYTF. DNA of the CDR3: TGTGCCAGCAGCTTGTTTAGGGGGCCGAGCTACACCTTC. Combining the CDR3 with reference TRBV5-4 and TRBJ1-2 gives the whole variable domain ETGVTQSPTHLIKTRGQQVTLRCSSQSGHNTVSWYQQALGQGPQFIFQYYREEENGRGNFPPRFSGLQFPNYSSELNVNALELDDSALYLCASSLFRGPSYTFGSGTRLTVV.

The sample holds a few counts of this clone. The gene calls are TRBV7-3 and TRBJ1-1, with D perhaps matching TRBD1 (5 bases). Germline V gene data show CDR1 as SGHTA and CDR2 as FQGTGA. The V and J ends lost 5 bases and 4 bases respectively, with 14 bases between them. CDR3 length equals 14 residues. This CDR3 is CASSAAGVTTEAFF. The CDR3, as DNA: TGTGCCAGCAGCGCCGCGGGGGTTACCACTGAAGCTTTCTTT. The variable domain in full, completed from reference TRBV7-3 and TRBJ1-1, reads GAGVSQTPSNKVTEKGKYVELRCDPISGHTALYWYRQSLGQGPEFLIYFQGTGAADDSGLPNDRFFAVRPEGSVSTLKIQRTERGDSAVYLCASSAAGVTTEAFFGQGTRLTVV.